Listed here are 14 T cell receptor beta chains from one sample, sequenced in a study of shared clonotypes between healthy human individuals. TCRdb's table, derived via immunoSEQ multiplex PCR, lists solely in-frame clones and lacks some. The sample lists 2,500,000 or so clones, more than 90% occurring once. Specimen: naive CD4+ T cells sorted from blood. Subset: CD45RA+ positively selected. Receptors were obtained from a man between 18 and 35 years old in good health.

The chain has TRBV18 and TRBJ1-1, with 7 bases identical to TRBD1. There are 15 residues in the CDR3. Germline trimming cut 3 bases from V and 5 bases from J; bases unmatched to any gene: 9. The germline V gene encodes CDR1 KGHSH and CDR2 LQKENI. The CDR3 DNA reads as TGTGCCAGCTCACCCGGTATCAGGGGGTTTACTGAAGCTTTCTTT. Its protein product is CASSPGIRGFTEAFF.

CDR3 sequence (DNA): TGTGCCAGCAGTTTATTCTGGGGGGGCGAGCAGTACTTC. Its protein is CASSLFWGGEQYF. This chain uses TRBV27 with TRBJ2-7, with TRBD2 matching over 7 bases. Germline V lookup: CDR1 MNHEY, CDR2 SMNVEV (reference sequence). There are 13 residues in the CDR3. With 1 base clipped from V and 6 bases from J, the junction kept 3 bases outside the gene matches.

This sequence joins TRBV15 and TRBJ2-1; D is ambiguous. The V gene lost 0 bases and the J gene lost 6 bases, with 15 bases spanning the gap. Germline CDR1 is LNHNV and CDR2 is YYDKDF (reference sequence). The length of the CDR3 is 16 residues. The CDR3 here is CATSRDLGFVGNEQFF. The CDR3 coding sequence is TGTGCCACCAGCAGAGATCTAGGGTTCGTGGGCAATGAGCAGTTCTTC.

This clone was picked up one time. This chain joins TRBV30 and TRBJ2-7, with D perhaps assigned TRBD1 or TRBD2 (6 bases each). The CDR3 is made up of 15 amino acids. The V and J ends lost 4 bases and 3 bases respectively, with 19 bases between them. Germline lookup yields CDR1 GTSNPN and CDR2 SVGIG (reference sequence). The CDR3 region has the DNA TGTGCCTGGACACTAGGGGCAGGGGACTTCTACGAGCAGTACTTC. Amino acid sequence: CAWTLGAGDFYEQYF.

CDR3 in amino acids: CASNRLSSSYEQYF. In DNA, the CDR3 is TGTGCCAGCAATCGACTTTCGAGCTCCTACGAGCAGTACTTC. V and J are TRBV6-6 and TRBJ2-7; D not resolved. The V end lost 7 bases, the J end lost 0 bases, and 13 bases lay between the germline ends. The CDR3 extends over 14 amino acids. Germline CDR1 reads MNHNY; CDR2 reads SVGAGI (reference sequence).

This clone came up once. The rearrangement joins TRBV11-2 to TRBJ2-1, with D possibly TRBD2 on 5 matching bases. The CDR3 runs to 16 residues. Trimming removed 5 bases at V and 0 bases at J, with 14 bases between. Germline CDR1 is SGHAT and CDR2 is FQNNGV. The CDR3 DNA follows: TGTGCCAGCAGCACGACTGCGGGCAGCTCCTACAATGAGCAGTTCTTC. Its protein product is CASSTTAGSSYNEQFF. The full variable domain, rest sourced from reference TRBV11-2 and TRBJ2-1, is EAGVAQSPRYKIIEKRQSVAFWCNPISGHATLYWYQQILGQGPKLLIQFQNNGVVDDSQLPKDRFSAERLKGVDSTLKIQPAKLEDSAVYLCASSTTAGSSYNEQFFGPGTRLTVL.

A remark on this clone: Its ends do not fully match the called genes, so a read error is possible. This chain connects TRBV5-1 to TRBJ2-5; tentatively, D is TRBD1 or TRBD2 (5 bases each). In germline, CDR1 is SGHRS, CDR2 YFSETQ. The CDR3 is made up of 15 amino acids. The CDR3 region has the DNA TGCGCCAGCAGCTTGGAGGGACCCAGCCAAGGGACCCAGTACTTC. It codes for CASSLEGPSQGTQYF.

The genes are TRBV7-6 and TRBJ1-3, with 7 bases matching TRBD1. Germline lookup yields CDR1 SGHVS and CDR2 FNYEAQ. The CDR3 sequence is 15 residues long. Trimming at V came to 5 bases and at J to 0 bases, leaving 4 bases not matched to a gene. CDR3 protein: CASSPQGSSGNTIYF. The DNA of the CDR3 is TGTGCCAGCAGCCCACAGGGGAGCTCTGGAAACACCATATATTTT.

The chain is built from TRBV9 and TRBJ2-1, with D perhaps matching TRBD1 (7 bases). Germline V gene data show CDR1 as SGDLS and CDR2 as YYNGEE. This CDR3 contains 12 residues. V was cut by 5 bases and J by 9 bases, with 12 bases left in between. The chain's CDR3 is CASSLQGGEQFF. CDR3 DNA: TGTGCCAGCAGTCTCCAGGGGGGTGAGCAGTTCTTC. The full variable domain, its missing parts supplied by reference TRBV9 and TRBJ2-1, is DSGVTQTPKHLITATGQRVTLRCSPRSGDLSVYWYQQSLDQGLQFLIQYYNGEERAKGNILERFSAQQFPDLHSELNLSSLELGDSALYFCASSLQGGEQFFGPGTRLTVL.

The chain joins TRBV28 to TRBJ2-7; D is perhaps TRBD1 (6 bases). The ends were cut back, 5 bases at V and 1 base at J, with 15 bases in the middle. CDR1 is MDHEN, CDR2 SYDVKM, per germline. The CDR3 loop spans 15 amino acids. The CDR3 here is CASSPPSTGSYEQYF. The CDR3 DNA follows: TGTGCCAGCAGTCCCCCTTCGACAGGTTCCTACGAGCAGTACTTC.

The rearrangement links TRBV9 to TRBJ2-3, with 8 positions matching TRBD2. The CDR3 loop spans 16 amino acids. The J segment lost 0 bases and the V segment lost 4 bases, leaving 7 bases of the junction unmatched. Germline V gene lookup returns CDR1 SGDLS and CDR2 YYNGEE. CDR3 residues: CASSSPGGTSTDTQYF. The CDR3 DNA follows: TGTGCCAGCAGCTCCCCGGGGGGGACTAGCACAGATACGCAGTATTTT. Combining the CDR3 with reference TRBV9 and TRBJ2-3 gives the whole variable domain DSGVTQTPKHLITATGQRVTLRCSPRSGDLSVYWYQQSLDQGLQFLIQYYNGEERAKGNILERFSAQQFPDLHSELNLSSLELGDSALYFCASSSPGGTSTDTQYFGPGTRLTVL.

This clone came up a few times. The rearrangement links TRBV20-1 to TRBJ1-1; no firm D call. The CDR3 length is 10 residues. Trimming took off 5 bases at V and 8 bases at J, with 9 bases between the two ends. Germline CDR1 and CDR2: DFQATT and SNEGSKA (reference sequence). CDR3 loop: CSAVENEAFF. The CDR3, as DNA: TGCAGTGCTGTAGAAAACGAAGCTTTCTTT.

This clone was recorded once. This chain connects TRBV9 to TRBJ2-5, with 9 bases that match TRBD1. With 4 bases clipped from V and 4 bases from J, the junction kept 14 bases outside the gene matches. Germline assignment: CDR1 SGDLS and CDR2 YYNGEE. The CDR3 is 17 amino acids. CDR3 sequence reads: CASSPRGGTGSSETQYF. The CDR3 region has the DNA TGTGCCAGCAGCCCGAGGGGGGGGACAGGGTCTTCAGAGACCCAGTACTTC. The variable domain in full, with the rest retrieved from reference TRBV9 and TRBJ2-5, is DSGVTQTPKHLITATGQRVTLRCSPRSGDLSVYWYQQSLDQGLQFLIQYYNGEERAKGNILERFSAQQFPDLHSELNLSSLELGDSALYFCASSPRGGTGSSETQYFGPGTRLLVL.

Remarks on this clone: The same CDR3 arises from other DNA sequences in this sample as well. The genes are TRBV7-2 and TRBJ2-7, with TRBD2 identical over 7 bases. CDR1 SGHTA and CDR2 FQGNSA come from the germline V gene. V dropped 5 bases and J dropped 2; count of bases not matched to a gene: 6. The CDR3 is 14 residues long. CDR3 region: CASSPDRGAYEQYF. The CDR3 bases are TGTGCCAGCAGCCCCGACCGGGGGGCCTACGAGCAGTACTTC.